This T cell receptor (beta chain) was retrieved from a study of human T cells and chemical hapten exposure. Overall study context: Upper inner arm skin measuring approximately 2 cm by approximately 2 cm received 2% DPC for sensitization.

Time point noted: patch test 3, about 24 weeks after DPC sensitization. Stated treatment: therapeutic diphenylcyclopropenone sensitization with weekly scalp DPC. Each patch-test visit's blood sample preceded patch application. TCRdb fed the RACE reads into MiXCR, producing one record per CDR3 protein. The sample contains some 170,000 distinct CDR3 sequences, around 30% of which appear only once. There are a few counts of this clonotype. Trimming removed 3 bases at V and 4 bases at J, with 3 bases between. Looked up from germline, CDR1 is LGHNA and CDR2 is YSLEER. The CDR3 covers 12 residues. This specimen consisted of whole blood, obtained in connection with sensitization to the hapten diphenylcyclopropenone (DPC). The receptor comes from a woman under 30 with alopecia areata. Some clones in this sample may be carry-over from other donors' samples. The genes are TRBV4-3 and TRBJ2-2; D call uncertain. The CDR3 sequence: CASSHLTGELFF. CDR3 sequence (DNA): TGCGCCAGCAGCCACCTCACCGGGGAGCTGTTTTTT.